This is a list of T cell receptor beta chains from one sample in a study of shared clonotypes between healthy human individuals. Sequencing was performed with immunoSEQ multiplex PCR; in TCRdb, only in-frame clones are kept and a portion is missing. The profile covers approximately 2.1 million clones, with approximately 95% appearing a single time and 0.35% to 0.45% taken by the ten largest. Sequenced sample: naive CD4+ T cells from PBMCs. The receptors come from a man aged 18 to 30 in good health. Some clones in this sample may be carry-over from other donors' samples. CDR3s include the opening cysteine and the closing phenylalanine or tryptophan. A D gene is named only where the DNA matches it firmly. Some rows have no size entry. The others give once, few or many, or a class for an expanded clone.

D gene	clone size	J gene	V gene	CDR3 DNA	CDR3 protein
.	once	TRBJ1-4	TRBV7-9	TGTGCCAGCAGCTTAGCCGCAGCAGGTCCTAATGAAAAACTGTTTTTT	CASSLAAAGPNEKLFF
.	.	TRBJ2-3	TRBV2	TGTGCCAGCAGTGAAGGTATCGGGAGAGGGACAGATACGCAGTATTTT	CASSEGIGRGTDTQYF
.	.	TRBJ2-2	TRBV6-5	TGTGCCAGCAACCTCCGGGCCCCATCAGGCGGGGAGCTGTTTTTT	CASNLRAPSGGELFF
.	.	TRBJ2-6	TRBV5-1	TGCGCCAGCAGCCCGCTGGCGGGACAAGGGGCCTCTGGGGCCAACGTCCTGACTTTC	CASSPLAGQGASGANVLTF
.	.	TRBJ2-7	TRBV19	TGTGCCAGTAGTCCATCGGGGTATCGAGGGCCCTACGAGCAGTACTTC	CASSPSGYRGPYEQYF
.	.	TRBJ1-6	TRBV4-3	TGCGCCAGCAGCCAAGACCCGACGGTAAATTCACCCCTCCACTTT	CASSQDPTVNSPLHF
.	.	TRBJ2-3	TRBV5-1	TGCGCCAGCAGCTTGGCCCACGGGTCAGATACGCAGTATTTT	CASSLAHGSDTQYF
.	.	TRBJ2-1	TRBV4-1	TGCGCCAGCAGCCAAGGGGGGACCTACTACAATGAGCAGTTCTTC	CASSQGGTYYNEQFF
.	.	TRBJ2-7	TRBV5-1	TGCGCCAGCAGCTCCGGGACCGCGTCCTACGAGCAGTACTTC	CASSSGTASYEQYF
.	.	TRBJ2-1	TRBV14	TGTGCCAGCAGCCAAGTCGGTCGGCGGGATCAGTTCTTC	CASSQVGRRDQFF
TRBD2	.	TRBJ2-7	TRBV11-1	TGTGCCAGCAGCCTACCCGGACTAGCGGGAGGGCCCCACGAGCAGTACTTC	CASSLPGLAGGPHEQYF
TRBD2	.	TRBJ2-5	TRBV29-1	TGCAGCGCCCGCAGACATCCGGGACTAGCAGAAGAGACCCAGTACTTC	CSARRHPGLAEETQYF
TRBD1	.	TRBJ1-2	TRBV19	TGTGCCAGTAGTATGGACAGGGGCAAGAATGGCTACACCTTC	CASSMDRGKNGYTF
.	.	TRBJ2-3	TRBV7-3	TGTGCCAGCAGCGAATTTCCCCGTCCCCGGTATTTT	CASSEFPRPRYF
.	.	TRBJ2-1	TRBV11-2	TGTGCCAGCAGCTTAGAGAACCCCGCCCACAGGTCTTCCTACAATGAGCAGTTCTTC	CASSLENPAHRSSYNEQFF
TRBD1	.	TRBJ1-1	TRBV19	TGTGCCACCCACCCGAGAGGACAGGGGAACACTGAAGCTTTCTTT	CATHPRGQGNTEAFF
.	.	TRBJ1-4	TRBV15	TGTGCCACCAGCAGGAAAGTTGCAACTAATGAAAAACTGTTTTTT	CATSRKVATNEKLFF
.	.	TRBJ1-2	TRBV28	TGTGCCAGCAGGTCTTCCGTGGGCAGAGACTTGGGCTACACCTTC	CASRSSVGRDLGYTF